This T cell receptor (beta chain) was obtained from a study of Ad26.COV2.S vaccination and SARS-CoV-2 variants. V was shortened by 0 bases and J by 9 bases, with 13 bases between the two germline ends. The CDR3 has 13 residues. Germline V lookup: CDR1 SGHDT, CDR2 YYEEEE. Whole-study results and caveats: Vaccine recipients and placebo recipients showed similar non-spike TCR breadth. Spike-specific TCR breadth was greater in vaccine than placebo recipients.

Here immunoSEQ multiplex PCR was the method, and the copy in TCRdb shows in-frame clones only, minus some. Among 300,000 to 400,000 clones listed, around nine tenths were seen once. A word on this clone: The antigen is not known.

Treatment given: some 20 received Ad26.COV2.S at low or high dose, single or two shots; 5 received placebo; per-sample allocation not given. Sampling took place 63 days after the first vaccine or placebo injection. Ad26.COV2.S expressed prefusion-stabilized spike from the original Wuhan strain. The sequencing used peripheral blood, collected in a trial of Ad26.COV2.S vaccine versus placebo. This chain connects TRBV5-6 to TRBJ2-7; D is perhaps TRBD2 (5 bases). The TCR was taken from a person aged 18 to 65 who received the Ad26.COV2.S COVID-19 vaccine or a placebo. The CDR3 is CASSLAGSDGQYF. CDR3 nucleotide sequence: TGTGCCAGCAGCTTGGCGGGGAGCGACGGGCAGTACTTC.